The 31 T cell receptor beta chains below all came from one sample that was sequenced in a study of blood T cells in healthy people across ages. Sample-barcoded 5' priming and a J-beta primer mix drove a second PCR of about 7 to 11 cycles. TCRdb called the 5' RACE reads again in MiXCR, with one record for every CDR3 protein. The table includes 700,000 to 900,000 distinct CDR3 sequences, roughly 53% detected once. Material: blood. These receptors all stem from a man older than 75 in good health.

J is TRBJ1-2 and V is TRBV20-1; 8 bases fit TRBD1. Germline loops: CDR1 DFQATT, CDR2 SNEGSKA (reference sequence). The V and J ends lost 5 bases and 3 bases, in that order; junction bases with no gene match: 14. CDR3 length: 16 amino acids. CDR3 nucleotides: TGCAGTGCTTTAAACCAGGGGGCGAAGGACTACTATGGCTACACCTTC. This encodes CSALNQGAKDYYGYTF.

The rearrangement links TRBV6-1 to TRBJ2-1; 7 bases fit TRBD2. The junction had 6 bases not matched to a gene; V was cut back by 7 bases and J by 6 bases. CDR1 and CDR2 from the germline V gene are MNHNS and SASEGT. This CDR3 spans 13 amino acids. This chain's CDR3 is CASTGGSANEQFF. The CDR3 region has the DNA TGTGCCAGCACAGGCGGGAGCGCCAATGAGCAGTTCTTC.

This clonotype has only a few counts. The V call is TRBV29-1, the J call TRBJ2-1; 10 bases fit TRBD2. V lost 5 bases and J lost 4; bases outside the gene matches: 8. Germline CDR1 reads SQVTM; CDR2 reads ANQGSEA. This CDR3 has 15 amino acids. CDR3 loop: CSVSERTSGYNEQFF. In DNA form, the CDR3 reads TGCAGCGTTTCGGAGCGGACTAGCGGTTACAATGAGCAGTTCTTC.

The DNA of the CDR3 is TGTGCCAGCAGCTTATCCGGGACTAGCGTATACAATGAGCAGTTCTTC. Amino acid sequence: CASSLSGTSVYNEQFF. The rearrangement joins TRBV7-2 to TRBJ2-1, with TRBD2 matching over 10 bases. The CDR3 covers 16 residues. CDR1 is SGHTA and CDR2 is FQGNSA in the germline V gene. V lost 2 bases to trimming and J lost 4 bases; unmatched junction nucleotides: 5.

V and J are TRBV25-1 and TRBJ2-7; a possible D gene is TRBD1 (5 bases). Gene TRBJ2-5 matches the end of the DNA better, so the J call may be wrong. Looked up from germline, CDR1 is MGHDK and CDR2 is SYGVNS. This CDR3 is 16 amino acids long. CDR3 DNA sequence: TGTGCCAGCAGTGCCCCCCCTGGGGCCTGGGGAGAGACCCAGTACTTC. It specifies CASSAPPGAWGETQYF.

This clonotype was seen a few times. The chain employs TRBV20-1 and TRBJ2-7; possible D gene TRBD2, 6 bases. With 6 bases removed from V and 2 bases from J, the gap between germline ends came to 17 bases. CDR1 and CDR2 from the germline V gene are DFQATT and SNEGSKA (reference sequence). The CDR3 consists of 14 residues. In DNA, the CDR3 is TGCAGTGCAAACCGCCCGGGACTTACCTACGAGCAGTACTTC. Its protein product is CSANRPGLTYEQYF.

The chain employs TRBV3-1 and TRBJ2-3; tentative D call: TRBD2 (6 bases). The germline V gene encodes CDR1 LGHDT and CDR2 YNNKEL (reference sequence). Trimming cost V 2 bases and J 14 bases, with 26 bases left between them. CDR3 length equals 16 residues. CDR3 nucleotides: TGTGCCAGCAGCCAATCTACGGGAGTTAGGCACAGATACGCGTATTTT. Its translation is CASSQSTGVRHRYAYF.

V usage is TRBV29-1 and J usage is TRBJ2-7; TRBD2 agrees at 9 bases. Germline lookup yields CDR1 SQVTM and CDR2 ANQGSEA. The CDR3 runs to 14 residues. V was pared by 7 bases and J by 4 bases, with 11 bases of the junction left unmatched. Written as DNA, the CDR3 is TGCAGCGCAAGATACAGACTAGCGGATTACGAGCAGTACTTC. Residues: CSARYRLADYEQYF.

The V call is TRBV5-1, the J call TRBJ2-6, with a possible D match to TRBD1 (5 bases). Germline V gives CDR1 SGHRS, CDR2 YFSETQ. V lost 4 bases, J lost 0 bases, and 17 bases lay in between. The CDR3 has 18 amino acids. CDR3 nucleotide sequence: TGCGCCAGCAGCCTCCGGATAGGGGTGAGCTCTGGGGCCAACGTCCTGACTTTC. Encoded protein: CASSLRIGVSSGANVLTF.

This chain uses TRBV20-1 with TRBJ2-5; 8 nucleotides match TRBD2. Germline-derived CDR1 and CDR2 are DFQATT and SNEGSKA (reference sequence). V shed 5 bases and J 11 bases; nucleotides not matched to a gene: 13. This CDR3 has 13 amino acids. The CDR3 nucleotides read TGCAGTGCTTCCGGACTAGCCTACAATGAGCAGTACTTC. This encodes CSASGLAYNEQYF.

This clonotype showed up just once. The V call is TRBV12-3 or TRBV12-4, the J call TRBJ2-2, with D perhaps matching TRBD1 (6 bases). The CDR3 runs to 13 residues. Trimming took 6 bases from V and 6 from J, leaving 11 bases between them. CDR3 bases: TGTGCCAGCAGACCCCAGGGGCCCGGGGAGCTGTTTTTT. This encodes CASRPQGPGELFF.

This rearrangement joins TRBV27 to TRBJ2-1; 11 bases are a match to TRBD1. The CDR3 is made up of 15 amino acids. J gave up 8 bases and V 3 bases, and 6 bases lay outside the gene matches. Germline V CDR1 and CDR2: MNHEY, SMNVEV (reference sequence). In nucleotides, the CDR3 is TGTGCCAGCAGTTTCGGACAGGGGGCGAGGTATGAGCAGTTCTTC. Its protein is CASSFGQGARYEQFF.

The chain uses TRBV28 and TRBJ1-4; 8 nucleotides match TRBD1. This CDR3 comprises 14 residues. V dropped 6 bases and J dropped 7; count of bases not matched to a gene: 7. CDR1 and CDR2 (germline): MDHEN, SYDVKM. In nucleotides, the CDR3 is TGTGCCAGCAGATCTCAGGGGGCAGCTGAAAAACTGTTTTTT. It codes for CASRSQGAAEKLFF. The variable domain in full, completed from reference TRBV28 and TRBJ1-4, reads DVKVTQSSRYLVKRTGEKVFLECVQDMDHENMFWYRQDPGLGLRLIYFSYDVKMKEKGDIPEGYSVSREKKERFSLILESASTNQTSMYLCASRSQGAAEKLFFGSGTQLSVL.

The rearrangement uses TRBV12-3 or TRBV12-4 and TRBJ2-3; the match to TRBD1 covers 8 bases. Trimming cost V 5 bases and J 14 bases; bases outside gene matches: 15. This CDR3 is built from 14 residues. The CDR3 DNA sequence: TGTGCCAGCAGTCCCTGTGGACAGGGAAGATACGCGTATTTT. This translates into CASSPCGQGRYAYF.

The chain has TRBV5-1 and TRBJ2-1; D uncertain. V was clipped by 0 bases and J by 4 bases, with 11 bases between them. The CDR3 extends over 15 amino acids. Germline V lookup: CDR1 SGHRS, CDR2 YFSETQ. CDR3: CASSLVSSPYNEQFF. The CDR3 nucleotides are TGCGCCAGCAGCTTGGTGTCTTCCCCATACAATGAGCAGTTCTTC.

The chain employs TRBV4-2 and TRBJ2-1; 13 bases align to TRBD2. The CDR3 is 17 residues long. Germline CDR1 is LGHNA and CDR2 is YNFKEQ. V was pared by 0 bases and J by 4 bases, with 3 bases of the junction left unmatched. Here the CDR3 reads CASSQDGTSGIYNEQFF. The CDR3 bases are TGTGCCAGCAGCCAAGATGGGACTAGCGGGATTTACAATGAGCAGTTCTTC.

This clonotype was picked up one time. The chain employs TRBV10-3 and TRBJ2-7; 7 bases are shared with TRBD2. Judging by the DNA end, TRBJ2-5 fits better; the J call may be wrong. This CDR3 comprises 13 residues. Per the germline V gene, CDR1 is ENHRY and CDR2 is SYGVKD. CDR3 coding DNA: TGTGCCATCAGTGAGAAAAGGGAGGGGACCCAGTACTTC. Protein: CAISEKREGTQYF.

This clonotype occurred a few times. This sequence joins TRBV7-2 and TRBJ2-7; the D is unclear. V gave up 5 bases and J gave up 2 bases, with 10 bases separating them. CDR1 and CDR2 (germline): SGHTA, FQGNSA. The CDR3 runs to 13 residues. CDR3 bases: TGTGCCAGCAGCCTCTTCCGGGCCTACGAGCAGTACTTC. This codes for CASSLFRAYEQYF.

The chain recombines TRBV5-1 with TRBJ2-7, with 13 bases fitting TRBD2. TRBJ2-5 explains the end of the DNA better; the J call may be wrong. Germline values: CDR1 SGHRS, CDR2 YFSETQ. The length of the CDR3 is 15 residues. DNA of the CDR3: TGCGCCAGCAGCTTCACTAGCGGGAGGGAAGAGACCCAGTACTTC. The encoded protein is CASSFTSGREETQYF.

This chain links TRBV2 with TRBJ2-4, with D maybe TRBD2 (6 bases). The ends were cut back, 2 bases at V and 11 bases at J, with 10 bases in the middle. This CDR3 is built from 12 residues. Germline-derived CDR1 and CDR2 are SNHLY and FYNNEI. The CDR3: CASSERRVVQYF. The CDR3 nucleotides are TGTGCCAGCAGTGAAAGGAGGGTAGTTCAGTACTTC.

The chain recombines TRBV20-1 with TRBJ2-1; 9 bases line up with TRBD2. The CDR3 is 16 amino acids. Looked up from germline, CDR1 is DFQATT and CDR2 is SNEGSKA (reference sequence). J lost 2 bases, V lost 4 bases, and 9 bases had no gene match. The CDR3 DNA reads TGCAGTGCTATCGGTAGCGGGAGACCGGCCTACAATGAGCAGTTCTTC. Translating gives CSAIGSGRPAYNEQFF.

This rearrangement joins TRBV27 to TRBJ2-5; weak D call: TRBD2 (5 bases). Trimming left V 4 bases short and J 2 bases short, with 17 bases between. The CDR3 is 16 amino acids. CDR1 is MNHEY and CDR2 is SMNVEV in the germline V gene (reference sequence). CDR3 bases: TGTGCCAGCAGTTCGGTCCCCGGGGTTTCACAAGAGACCCAGTACTTC. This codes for CASSSVPGVSQETQYF.

CDR3 amino acids: CASSFLGTASYEQYF. The CDR3 DNA reads as TGTGCCAGCAGCTTCTTAGGGACAGCCTCCTACGAGCAGTACTTC. V and J are TRBV5-6 and TRBJ2-7; TRBD1 aligns across 7 bases. The V segment lost 2 bases and the J segment 0 bases; nucleotides outside the gene matches: 5. Germline CDR1 and CDR2: SGHDT and YYEEEE. CDR3 length: 15 amino acids.

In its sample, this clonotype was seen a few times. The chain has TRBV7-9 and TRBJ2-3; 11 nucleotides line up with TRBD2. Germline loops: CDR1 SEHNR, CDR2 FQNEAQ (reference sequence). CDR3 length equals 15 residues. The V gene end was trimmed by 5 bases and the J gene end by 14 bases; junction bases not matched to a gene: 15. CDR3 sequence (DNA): TGTGCCAGCAGCGTAACTAGCGGGAGTTTCGGATACGCGTATTTT. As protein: CASSVTSGSFGYAYF.

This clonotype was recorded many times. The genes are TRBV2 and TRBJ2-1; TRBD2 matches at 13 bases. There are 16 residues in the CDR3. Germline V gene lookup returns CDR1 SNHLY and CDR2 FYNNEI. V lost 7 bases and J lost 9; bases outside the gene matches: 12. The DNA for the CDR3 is TGTGCCAGCACCAAACCTCGGACTAGCGGGAGAGGTGAGCAGTTCTTC. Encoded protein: CASTKPRTSGRGEQFF.

The CDR3 bases are TGTGCCAGCAGCCAAGGACAGTCTAGTGAAAAACTGTTTTTT. Amino acids: CASSQGQSSEKLFF. The chain joins TRBV7-9 to TRBJ1-4; possibly TRBD1 for D (6 bases). The germline V gene encodes CDR1 SEHNR and CDR2 FQNEAQ (reference sequence). This CDR3 region has 14 residues. Trimming took 5 bases from V and 7 from J, leaving 14 bases between them.

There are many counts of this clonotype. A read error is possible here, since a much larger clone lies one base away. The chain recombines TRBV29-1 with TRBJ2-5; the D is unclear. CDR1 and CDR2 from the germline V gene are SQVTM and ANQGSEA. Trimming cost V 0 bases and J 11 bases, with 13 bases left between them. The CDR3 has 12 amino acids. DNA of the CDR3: TGCAGCGTTGAAGATTTGGGTAATGAGCAGTACTTC. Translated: CSVEDLGNEQYF.

CDR3 amino acids: CASSLARDRRDEQFF. The CDR3 DNA sequence: TGCGCCAGCAGCTTGGCCCGAGACAGGAGGGATGAGCAGTTCTTC. The chain has TRBV5-1 and TRBJ2-1; D may correspond to TRBD1 or TRBD2 (6 bases each). With 0 bases removed from V and 8 bases from J, the gap between germline ends came to 15 bases. The CDR3 runs 15 residues. The germline CDR1 and CDR2 sequences are SGHRS and YFSETQ.

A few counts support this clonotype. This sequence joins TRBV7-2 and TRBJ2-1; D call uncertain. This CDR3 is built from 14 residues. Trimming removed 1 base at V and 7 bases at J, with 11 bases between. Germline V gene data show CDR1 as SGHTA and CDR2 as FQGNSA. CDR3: CASSLGPRRNEQFF. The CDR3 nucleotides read TGTGCCAGCAGCTTAGGTCCCAGGCGAAATGAGCAGTTCTTC.

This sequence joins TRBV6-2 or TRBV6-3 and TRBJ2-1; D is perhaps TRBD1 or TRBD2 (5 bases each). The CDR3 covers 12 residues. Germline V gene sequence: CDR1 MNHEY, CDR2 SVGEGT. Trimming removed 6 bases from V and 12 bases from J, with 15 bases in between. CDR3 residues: CASRESLGTQFF. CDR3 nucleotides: TGTGCCAGCAGAGAGTCTCTCGGGACGCAGTTCTTC.

CDR3 amino acids: CASSSKQGIWFYEQYF. The CDR3 DNA is TGTGCCAGCAGCTCAAAACAGGGGATTTGGTTCTACGAGCAGTACTTC. The chain is built from TRBV7-2 and TRBJ2-7, with 7 bases identical to TRBD1. Germline CDR1 reads SGHTA; CDR2 reads FQGNSA. The length of the CDR3 is 16 residues. V lost 4 bases, J lost 3 bases, and 12 bases stayed unmatched.